This TCR beta chain was found in a study of blood T cell repertoires in COVID-19. Study details: Samples taken during acute and convalescent COVID-19 were collected in the United States, Italy and Spain. In each case, the material was cDNA or gDNA derived from T cells, B-cell-depleted T cells, or PBMCs.

As originally analysed: Amplified reference gene primers provided the basis for estimating nucleated cell counts. Profiled with immunoSEQ multiplex PCR; TCRdb holds only in-frame clones, not every one. V and J calls and clone size are those listed in that table; D and trimming were worked out from the DNA. The table shows approximately 120,000 clones, with about 94% occurring only once. The Seattle patients joined while their infection was active and were tracked longitudinally afterward. V gave up 0 bases and J gave up 10 bases, with 10 bases separating them. This CDR3 has 13 amino acids. CDR1 and CDR2 from the germline V gene are LNHNV and YYDKDF (reference sequence).

This TCR derives from a man aged 45-65 years with COVID-19, enrolled during active disease. V is TRBV15 and J is TRBJ2-1, with D possibly TRBD2 on 5 matching bases. Sequencing was done on a sample of peripheral blood. CDR3 amino acids: CATSREEVGEQFF. CDR3 in DNA: TGTGCCACCAGCAGAGAGGAGGTCGGCGAGCAGTTCTTC.